The clone carrying this TCR beta chain was counted a few times. The V gene's germline CDR1 is MNHEY and CDR2 SVGAGI. V lost 5 bases, J lost 4 bases, and 6 bases stayed unmatched. CDR3 length equals 15 residues. The source of the sample is a study of CD8+ T cells in alopecia areata. Extracted RNA was reverse transcribed into cDNA, the sequencing template. Generated by immunoSEQ multiplex PCR, the TCRdb table keeps only in-frame clones and is missing some. The sample includes about 220,000 clones, around three fifths of them seen just once. Treatment meaning: oral pan-JAK inhibitor, 5-10 mg twice daily. The chain recombines TRBV6-5 with TRBJ1-5; 9 bases are shared with TRBD1. The sequence derives from a human donor with alopecia areata. The material sequenced was CD4+ T cells sorted from blood, taken at week 4, from a patient treated with tofacitinib. The CDR3 DNA follows: TGTGCCAGCAGTCAGGACAGGGGAGGGAATCAGCCCCAGCATTTT. This translates into CASSQDRGGNQPQHF.